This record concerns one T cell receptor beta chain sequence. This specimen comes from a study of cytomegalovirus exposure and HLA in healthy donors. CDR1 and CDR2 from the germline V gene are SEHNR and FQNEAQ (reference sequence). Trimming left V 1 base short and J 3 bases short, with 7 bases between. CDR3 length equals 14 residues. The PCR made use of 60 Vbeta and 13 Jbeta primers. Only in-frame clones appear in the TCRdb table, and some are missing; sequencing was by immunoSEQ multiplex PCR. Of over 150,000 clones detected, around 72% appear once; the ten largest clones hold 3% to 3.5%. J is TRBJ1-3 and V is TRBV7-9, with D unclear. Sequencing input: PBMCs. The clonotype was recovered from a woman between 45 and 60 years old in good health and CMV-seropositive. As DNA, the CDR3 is TGTGCCAGCAGCTTAGAGAGGGTTGGAAACACCATATATTTT. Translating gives CASSLERVGNTIYF.